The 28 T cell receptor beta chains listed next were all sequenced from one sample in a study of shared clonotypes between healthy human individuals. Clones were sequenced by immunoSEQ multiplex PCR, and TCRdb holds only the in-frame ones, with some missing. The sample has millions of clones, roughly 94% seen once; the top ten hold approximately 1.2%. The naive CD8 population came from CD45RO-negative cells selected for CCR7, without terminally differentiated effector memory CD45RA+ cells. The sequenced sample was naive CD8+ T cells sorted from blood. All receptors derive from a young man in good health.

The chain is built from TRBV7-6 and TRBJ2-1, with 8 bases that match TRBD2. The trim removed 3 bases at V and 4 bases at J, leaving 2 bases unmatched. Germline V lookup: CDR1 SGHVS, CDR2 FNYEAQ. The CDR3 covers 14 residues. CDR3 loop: CASSFSGAYNEQFF. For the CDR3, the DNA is TGTGCCAGCAGCTTTAGCGGGGCGTACAATGAGCAGTTCTTC.

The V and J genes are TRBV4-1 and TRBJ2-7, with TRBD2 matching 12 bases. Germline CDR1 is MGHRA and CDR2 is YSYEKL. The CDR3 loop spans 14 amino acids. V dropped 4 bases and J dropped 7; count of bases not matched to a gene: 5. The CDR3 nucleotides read TGCGCCAGCAGCCCTAGCGGGGGGGTTTATGAGCAGTACTTC. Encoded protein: CASSPSGGVYEQYF.

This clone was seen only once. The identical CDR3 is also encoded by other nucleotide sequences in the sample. The CDR3 sequence is CASSVGTGHYEQYF. In nucleotides, the CDR3 is TGTGCCAGCAGCGTGGGGACAGGGCACTACGAGCAGTACTTC. V gene TRBV5-4 combines with J gene TRBJ2-7; 9 bases fit TRBD1. Germline V gives CDR1 SGHNT, CDR2 YYREEE (reference sequence). This CDR3 has 14 amino acids. J lost 3 bases, V lost 4 bases, and 5 bases had no gene match.

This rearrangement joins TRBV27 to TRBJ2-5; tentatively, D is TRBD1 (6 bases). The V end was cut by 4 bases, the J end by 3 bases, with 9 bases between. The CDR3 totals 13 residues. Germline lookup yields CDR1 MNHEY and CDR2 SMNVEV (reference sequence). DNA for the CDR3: TGTGCCAGCAGTTCCGACAGGAAAGAGACCCAGTACTTC. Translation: CASSSDRKETQYF.

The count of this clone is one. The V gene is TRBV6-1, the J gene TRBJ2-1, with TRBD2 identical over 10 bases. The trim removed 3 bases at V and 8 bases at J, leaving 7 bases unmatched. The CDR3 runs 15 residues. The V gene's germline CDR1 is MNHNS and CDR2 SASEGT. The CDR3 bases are TGTGCCAGCAGTGACGAACTAGCGGGACCGTATGAGCAGTTCTTC. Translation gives CASSDELAGPYEQFF.

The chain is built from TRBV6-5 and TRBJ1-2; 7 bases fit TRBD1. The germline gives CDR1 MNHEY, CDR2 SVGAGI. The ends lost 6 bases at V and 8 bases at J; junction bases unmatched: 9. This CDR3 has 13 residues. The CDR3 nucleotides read TGTGCCAGCAGATTACAAGGGGGCGACGGCTACACCTTC. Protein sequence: CASRLQGGDGYTF.

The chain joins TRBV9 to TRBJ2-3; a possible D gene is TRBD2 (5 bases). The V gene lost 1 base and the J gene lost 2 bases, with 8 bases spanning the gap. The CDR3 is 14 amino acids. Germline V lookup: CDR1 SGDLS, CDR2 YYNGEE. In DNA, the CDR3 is TGTGCCAGCAGCGTAAGCGGAGCCACAGATACGCAGTATTTT. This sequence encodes CASSVSGATDTQYF.

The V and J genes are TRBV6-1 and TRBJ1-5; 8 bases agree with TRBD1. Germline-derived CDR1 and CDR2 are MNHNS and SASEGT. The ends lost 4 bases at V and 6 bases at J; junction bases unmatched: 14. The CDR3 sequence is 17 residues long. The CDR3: CASSVGSLQGGRQPQHF. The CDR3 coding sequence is TGTGCCAGCAGTGTTGGGTCCTTACAGGGGGGGCGTCAGCCCCAGCATTTT.

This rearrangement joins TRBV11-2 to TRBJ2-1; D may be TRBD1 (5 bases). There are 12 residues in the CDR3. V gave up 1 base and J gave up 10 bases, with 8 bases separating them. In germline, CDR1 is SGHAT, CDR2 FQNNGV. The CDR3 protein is CASSLGRQEQFF. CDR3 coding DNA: TGTGCCAGCAGCTTAGGCAGACAGGAGCAGTTCTTC.

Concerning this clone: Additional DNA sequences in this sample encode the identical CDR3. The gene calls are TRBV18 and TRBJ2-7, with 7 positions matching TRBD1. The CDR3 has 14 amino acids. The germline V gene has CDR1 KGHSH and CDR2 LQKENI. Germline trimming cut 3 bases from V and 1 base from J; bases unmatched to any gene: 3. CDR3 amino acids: CASSPWTGSYEQYF. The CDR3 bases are TGTGCCAGCTCACCGTGGACAGGTTCCTACGAGCAGTACTTC.

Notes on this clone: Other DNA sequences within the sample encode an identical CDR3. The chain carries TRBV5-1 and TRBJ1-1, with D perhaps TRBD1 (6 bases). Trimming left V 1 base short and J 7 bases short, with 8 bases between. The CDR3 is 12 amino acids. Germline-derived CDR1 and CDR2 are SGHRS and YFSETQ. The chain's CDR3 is CASSLTGSEAFF. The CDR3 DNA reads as TGCGCCAGCAGCTTGACAGGGAGTGAAGCTTTCTTT.

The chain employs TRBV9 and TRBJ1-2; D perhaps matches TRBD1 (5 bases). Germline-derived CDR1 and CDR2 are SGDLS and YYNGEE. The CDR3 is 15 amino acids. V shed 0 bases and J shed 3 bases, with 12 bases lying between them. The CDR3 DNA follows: TGTGCCAGCAGCGTAGGTGACAGTGTCGACTATGGCTACACCTTC. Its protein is CASSVGDSVDYGYTF.

The CDR3 here is CASSLTGDQETQYF. Here the CDR3 DNA reads TGTGCCAGCAGTCTTACAGGGGACCAAGAGACCCAGTACTTC. This sequence joins TRBV6-1 and TRBJ2-5; 7 bases agree with TRBD1. Germline CDR1 MNHNS, CDR2 SASEGT. The CDR3 contains 14 residues. With V trimmed by 5 bases and J by 0 bases, 3 bases remained unmatched.

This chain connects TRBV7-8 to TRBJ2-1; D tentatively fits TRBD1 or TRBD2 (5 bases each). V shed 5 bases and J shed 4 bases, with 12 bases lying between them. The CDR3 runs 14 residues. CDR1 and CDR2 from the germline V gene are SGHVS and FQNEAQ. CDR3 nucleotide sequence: TGTGCCAGCAGCCCGACGGGACCTTACAATGAGCAGTTCTTC. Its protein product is CASSPTGPYNEQFF.

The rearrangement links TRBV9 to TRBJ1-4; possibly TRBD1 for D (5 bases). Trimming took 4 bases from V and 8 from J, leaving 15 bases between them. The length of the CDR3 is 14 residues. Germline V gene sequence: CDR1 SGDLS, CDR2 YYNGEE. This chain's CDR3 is CASSTGDWGEKLFF. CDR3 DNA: TGTGCCAGCAGCACCGGGGATTGGGGGGAAAAACTGTTTTTT. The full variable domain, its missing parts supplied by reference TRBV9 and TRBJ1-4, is DSGVTQTPKHLITATGQRVTLRCSPRSGDLSVYWYQQSLDQGLQFLIQYYNGEERAKGNILERFSAQQFPDLHSELNLSSLELGDSALYFCASSTGDWGEKLFFGSGTQLSVL.

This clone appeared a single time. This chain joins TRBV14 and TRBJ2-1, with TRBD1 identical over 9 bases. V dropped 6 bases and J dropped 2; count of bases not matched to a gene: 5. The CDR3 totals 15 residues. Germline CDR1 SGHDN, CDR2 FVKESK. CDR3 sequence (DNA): TGTGCCAGCAGTCCCGACAGGGGGGCCTACAATGAGCAGTTCTTC. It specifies CASSPDRGAYNEQFF.

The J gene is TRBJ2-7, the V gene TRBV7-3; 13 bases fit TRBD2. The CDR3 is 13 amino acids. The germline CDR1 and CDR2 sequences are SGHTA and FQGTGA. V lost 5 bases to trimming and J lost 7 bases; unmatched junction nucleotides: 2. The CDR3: CASSTGLAGEQYF. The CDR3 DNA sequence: TGTGCCAGCAGCACGGGACTAGCGGGAGAGCAGTACTTC.

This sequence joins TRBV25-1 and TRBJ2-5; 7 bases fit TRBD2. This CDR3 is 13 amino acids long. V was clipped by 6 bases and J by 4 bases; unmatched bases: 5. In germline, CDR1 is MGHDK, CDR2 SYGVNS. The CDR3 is CASRRLAIETQYF. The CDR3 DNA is TGTGCCAGCAGAAGACTAGCCATAGAGACCCAGTACTTC.

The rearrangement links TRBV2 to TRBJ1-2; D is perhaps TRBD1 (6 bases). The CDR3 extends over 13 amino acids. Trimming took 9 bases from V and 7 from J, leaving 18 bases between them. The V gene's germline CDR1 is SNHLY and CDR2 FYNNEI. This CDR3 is CARGQDSLLGYTF. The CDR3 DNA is TGTGCCAGGGGCCAGGACAGCCTTCTTGGCTACACCTTC. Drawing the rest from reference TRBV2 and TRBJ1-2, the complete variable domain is EPEVTQTPSHQVTQMGQEVILRCVPISNHLYFYWYRQILGQKVEFLVSFYNNEISEKSEIFDDQFSVERPDGSNFTLKIRSTKLEDSAMYFCARGQDSLLGYTFGSGTRLTVV.

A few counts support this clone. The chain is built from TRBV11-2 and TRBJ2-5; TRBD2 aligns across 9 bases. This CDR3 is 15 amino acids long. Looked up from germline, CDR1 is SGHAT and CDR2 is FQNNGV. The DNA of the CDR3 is TGTGCTTCCGCCTTTTTAGCGGGGGTGGGAGAGACCCAGTACTTC. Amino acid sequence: CASAFLAGVGETQYF.

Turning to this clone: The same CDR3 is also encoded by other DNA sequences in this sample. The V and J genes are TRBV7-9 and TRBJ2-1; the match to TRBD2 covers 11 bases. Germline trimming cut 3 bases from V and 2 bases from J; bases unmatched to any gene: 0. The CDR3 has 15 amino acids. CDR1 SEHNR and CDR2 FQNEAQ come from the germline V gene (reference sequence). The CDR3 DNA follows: TGTGCCAGCAGCTTGACTAGCGGGGCCTACAATGAGCAGTTCTTC. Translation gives CASSLTSGAYNEQFF.

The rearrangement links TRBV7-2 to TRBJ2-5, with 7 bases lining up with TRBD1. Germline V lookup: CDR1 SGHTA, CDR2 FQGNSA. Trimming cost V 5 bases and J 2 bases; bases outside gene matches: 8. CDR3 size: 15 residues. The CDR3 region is CASSLSGGPQETQYF. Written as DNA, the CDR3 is TGTGCCAGCAGCCTCTCAGGGGGTCCTCAAGAGACCCAGTACTTC.

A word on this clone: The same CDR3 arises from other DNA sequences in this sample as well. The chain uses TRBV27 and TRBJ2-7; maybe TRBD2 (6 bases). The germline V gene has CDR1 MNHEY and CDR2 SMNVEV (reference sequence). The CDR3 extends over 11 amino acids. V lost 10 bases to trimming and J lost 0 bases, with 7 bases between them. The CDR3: CATGGSYEQYF. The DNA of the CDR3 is TGTGCCACCGGGGGCTCCTACGAGCAGTACTTC.

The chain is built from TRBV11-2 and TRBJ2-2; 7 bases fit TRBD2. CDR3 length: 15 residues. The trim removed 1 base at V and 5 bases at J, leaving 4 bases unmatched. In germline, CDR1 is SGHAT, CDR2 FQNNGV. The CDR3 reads CASSLGGSGTGELFF. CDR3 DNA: TGTGCCAGCAGCTTAGGCGGGAGTGGGACCGGGGAGCTGTTTTTT.

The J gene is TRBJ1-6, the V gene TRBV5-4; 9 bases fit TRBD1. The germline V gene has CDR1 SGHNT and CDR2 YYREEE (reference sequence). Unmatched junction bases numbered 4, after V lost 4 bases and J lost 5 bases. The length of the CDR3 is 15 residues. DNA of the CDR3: TGTGCCAGCAGCGAAGGACAGGGGAATAATTCACCCCTCCACTTT. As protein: CASSEGQGNNSPLHF.

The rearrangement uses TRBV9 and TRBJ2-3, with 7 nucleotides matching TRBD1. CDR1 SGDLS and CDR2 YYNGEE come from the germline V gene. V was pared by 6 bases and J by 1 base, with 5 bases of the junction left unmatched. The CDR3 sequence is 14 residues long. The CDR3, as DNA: TGTGCCAGCACCGACCAGGGGGGCACAGATACGCAGTATTTT. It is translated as CASTDQGGTDTQYF.

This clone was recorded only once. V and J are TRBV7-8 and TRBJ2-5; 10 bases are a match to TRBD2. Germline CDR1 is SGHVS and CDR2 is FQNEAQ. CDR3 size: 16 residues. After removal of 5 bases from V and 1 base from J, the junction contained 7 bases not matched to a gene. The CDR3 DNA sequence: TGTGCCAGCAGCCAGGGGGCTAGCGGGGGCCAAGAGACCCAGTACTTC. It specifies CASSQGASGGQETQYF. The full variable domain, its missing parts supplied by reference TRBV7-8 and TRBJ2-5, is GAGVSQSPRYKVAKRGQDVALRCDPISGHVSLFWYQQALGQGPEFLTYFQNEAQLDKSGLPSDRFFAERPEGSVSTLKIQRTQQEDSAVYLCASSQGASGGQETQYFGPGTRLLVL.

CDR3 residues: CASSFYYQPQHF. The DNA for the CDR3 is TGTGCCAGCAGTTTTTACTATCAGCCCCAGCATTTT. The chain is built from TRBV27 and TRBJ1-5, with unresolved D. There are 12 residues in the CDR3. The V gene's germline CDR1 is MNHEY and CDR2 SMNVEV (reference sequence). V was clipped by 3 bases and J by 5 bases, with 5 bases between them.